A single sample is the source of the 27 T cell receptor beta chains below, sequenced in a study of blood T cell repertoires in COVID-19. Clones were read by immunoSEQ multiplex PCR, and TCRdb kept only the in-frame ones, dropping some. This table holds some 40,000 clones, roughly 84% found once. Sequenced material: peripheral blood. The receptor source for this set is a man over 45 with active or convalescent COVID-19.

Details on this clone: Mismatch with germline at one junction end may stem from a read error. The chain recombines TRBV7-2 with TRBJ1-3; D is possibly TRBD1 (6 bases). The CDR3 extends over 14 amino acids. CDR1 SGHTA and CDR2 FQGNSA come from the germline V gene. The CDR3 bases are TGTGCCAGCAACTTATCGGACAGAGGAAACACCATATATTTT. As protein: CASNLSDRGNTIYF.

Only one count was recorded for this clone. The genes are TRBV19 and TRBJ2-1; 8 bases fit TRBD2. V gave up 5 bases and J gave up 5 bases; unmatched junction bases: 8. CDR1 is LNHDA, CDR2 SQIVND, per germline (reference sequence). The CDR3 has 15 amino acids. The CDR3 region has the DNA TGTGCCAGTAGTCTTCGGGGGGGCTATAACAATGAGCAGTTCTTC. Protein product: CASSLRGGYNNEQFF.

This chain links TRBV27 with TRBJ2-3; tentative D call: TRBD1 (5 bases). The CDR3 spans 18 residues. V was cut by 3 bases and J by 0 bases, with 19 bases left in between. Germline lookup yields CDR1 MNHEY and CDR2 SMNVEV (reference sequence). The CDR3 nucleotides read TGTGCCAGCAGTTTGAGGACGCGGCGGACACTTAGCACAGATACGCAGTATTTT. Protein product: CASSLRTRRTLSTDTQYF.

V usage is TRBV7-2 and J usage is TRBJ1-6, with 8 nucleotides matching TRBD1. This CDR3 region has 12 residues. Per the germline V gene, CDR1 is SGHTA and CDR2 is FQGNSA. Losses at the gene ends were 5 bases for V and 13 bases for J; bases not matched to a gene: 4. CDR3 DNA sequence: TGTGCCAGCAGCGGCAGGGGGCAGCCCCTCCACTTT. Its translation is CASSGRGQPLHF.

This chain joins TRBV5-4 and TRBJ2-1, with TRBD2 identical over 9 bases. The CDR3 has 15 amino acids. V lost 2 bases and J lost 5; bases outside the gene matches: 5. The germline gives CDR1 SGHNT, CDR2 YYREEE (reference sequence). The CDR3 coding sequence is TGTGCCAGCAGCTTTGGTAGCGGGGGCCACAATGAGCAGTTCTTC. Translation gives CASSFGSGGHNEQFF.

J is TRBJ2-1 and V is TRBV6-5, with 8 bases identical to TRBD1. Germline lookup yields CDR1 MNHEY and CDR2 SVGAGI. This CDR3 contains 12 residues. J gave up 15 bases and V 4 bases, and 8 bases lay outside the gene matches. The CDR3 loop reads CASSSQTGELFF. CDR3 bases: TGTGCCAGCAGTTCCCAGACAGGGGAGTTGTTCTTC.

In its sample, this clone was seen a few times. The rearrangement uses TRBV27 and TRBJ1-2; 8 bases agree with TRBD1. This CDR3 region has 18 residues. CDR1 and CDR2 (germline): MNHEY, SMNVEV (reference sequence). The V gene end was trimmed by 3 bases and the J gene end by 8 bases; junction bases not matched to a gene: 20. The chain's CDR3 is CASSLLGMALPQGEGYTF. The CDR3 nucleotides read TGTGCCAGCAGTTTGTTGGGGATGGCCCTTCCACAGGGGGAGGGCTACACCTTC.

The chain employs TRBV7-2 and TRBJ1-1, with 9 bases matching TRBD1. The CDR3 consists of 17 residues. The V and J ends lost 1 base and 2 bases, in that order; junction bases with no gene match: 8. The germline CDR1 and CDR2 sequences are SGHTA and FQGNSA. CDR3 DNA: TGTGCCAGCAGCTTAGTTTTTCGGACAGGGGCTAACACTGAAGCTTTCTTT. Translating it yields CASSLVFRTGANTEAFF.

This clone is a singleton in its sample. The chain carries TRBV6-2 or TRBV6-3 and TRBJ2-4, with 8 bases that match TRBD1. CDR1 is MNHEY and CDR2 is SVGEGT in the germline V gene. The CDR3 is 15 amino acids. After removal of 2 bases from V and 9 bases from J, the junction contained 9 bases not matched to a gene. For the CDR3, the DNA is TGTGCCAGCAGTTACAAGGGACAGGAGATAGCCATTCAGTACTTC. Protein: CASSYKGQEIAIQYF.

The chain carries TRBV10-1 and TRBJ2-7; tentative D call: TRBD2 (6 bases). This CDR3 spans 15 amino acids. V lost 2 bases, J lost 2 bases, and 13 bases lay in between. Germline V lookup: CDR1 WNHNN, CDR2 SYGVQD (reference sequence). CDR3: CASSESGTGTYEQYF. CDR3 sequence (DNA): TGCGCCAGCAGTGAGAGTGGGACTGGAACCTACGAGCAGTACTTC.

This rearrangement joins TRBV7-6 to TRBJ2-1, with 7 bases fitting TRBD1. V was pared by 4 bases and J by 9 bases, with 12 bases of the junction left unmatched. Germline assignment: CDR1 SGHVS and CDR2 FNYEAQ. This CDR3 has 15 amino acids. This CDR3 is CASSSKGAPSSEQFF. Here the CDR3 DNA reads TGTGCCAGCAGCTCGAAGGGGGCTCCTTCGAGTGAGCAGTTCTTC.

This chain joins TRBV30 and TRBJ2-2; D may be TRBD1 (6 bases). Trimming removed 1 base from V and 1 base from J, with 10 bases in between. The CDR3 runs 15 residues. Germline assignment: CDR1 GTSNPN and CDR2 SVGIG (reference sequence). The CDR3 reads CAWSEDSLNTGELFF. The CDR3 region has the DNA TGTGCCTGGAGTGAGGACAGCCTGAACACCGGGGAGCTGTTTTTT.

This clone was detected a few times. The V and J genes are TRBV5-1 and TRBJ2-5, with D tentatively TRBD1 (6 bases). This CDR3 has 15 residues. CDR1 and CDR2 from the germline V gene are SGHRS and YFSETQ. The V and J ends lost 4 bases and 3 bases respectively, with 16 bases between them. This chain's CDR3 is CASSPIDRQEETQYF. The CDR3 region has the DNA TGCGCCAGCAGCCCAATTGACAGGCAGGAAGAGACCCAGTACTTC.

The J gene is TRBJ1-4, the V gene TRBV19; D unresolved. The V and J ends lost 9 bases and 3 bases respectively, with 17 bases between them. The CDR3 has 15 residues. Germline-derived CDR1 and CDR2 are LNHDA and SQIVND (reference sequence). The CDR3 loop reads CASRLNTAANEKLFF. The DNA for the CDR3 is TGTGCCAGCCGATTAAATACAGCAGCTAATGAAAAACTGTTTTTT.

This clone was detected a few times. V and J are TRBV11-2 and TRBJ2-2, with D possibly TRBD1 on 6 matching bases. Germline V gene sequence: CDR1 SGHAT, CDR2 FQNNGV. Trimming removed 5 bases from V and 6 bases from J, with 13 bases in between. This CDR3 has 14 amino acids. The CDR3 loop reads CASSNQGTAGELFF. The CDR3, as DNA: TGTGCCAGCAGCAACCAGGGGACGGCCGGGGAGCTGTTTTTT.

The genes are TRBV19 and TRBJ2-5; 8 positions match TRBD1. Per germline, CDR1 LNHDA and CDR2 SQIVND (reference sequence). J gave up 4 bases and V 3 bases, and 13 bases lay outside the gene matches. The CDR3 loop spans 17 amino acids. CDR3 nucleotides: TGTGCCAGTAGTATTCTCCCCGGGACAGGCGCTGGAGAGACCCAGTACTTC. Its protein is CASSILPGTGAGETQYF. Looking up the rest from reference TRBV19 and TRBJ2-5 gives the full variable domain: DGGITQSPKYLFRKEGQNVTLSCEQNLNHDAMYWYRQDPGQGLRLIYYSQIVNDFQKGDIAEGYSVSREKKESFPLTVTSAQKNPTAFYLCASSILPGTGAGETQYFGPGTRLLVL.

This chain uses TRBV5-8 with TRBJ1-6; the match to TRBD1 covers 7 bases. This CDR3 is built from 15 residues. Germline lookup yields CDR1 SGHTS and CDR2 YDEGEE. The trim removed 2 bases at V and 6 bases at J, leaving 5 bases unmatched. As DNA, the CDR3 is TGTGCCAGCAGCTTCTCCGGGACAGCTAATTCACCCCTCCACTTT. This encodes CASSFSGTANSPLHF.

The rearrangement joins TRBV7-8 to TRBJ1-2, with TRBD1 matching 8 bases. J was trimmed by 2 bases and V by 1 base; bases with no gene match: 3. From germline, CDR1 is SGHVS and CDR2 FQNEAQ. The CDR3 sequence is 15 residues long. The chain's CDR3 is CASSLVQGANYGYTF. The DNA of the CDR3 is TGTGCCAGCAGCTTAGTGCAGGGGGCGAACTATGGCTACACCTTC.

The chain has TRBV2 and TRBJ1-2, with D possibly being TRBD1 (5 bases). This CDR3 contains 15 residues. V was cut by 0 bases and J by 5 bases, with 13 bases left in between. Per germline, CDR1 SNHLY and CDR2 FYNNEI. CDR3 loop: CASSEARGPRYGYTF. CDR3 nucleotides: TGTGCCAGCAGTGAAGCGCGGGGACCGAGATATGGCTACACCTTC. Full variable domain (outside the CDR3, taken from reference TRBV2 and TRBJ1-2): EPEVTQTPSHQVTQMGQEVILRCVPISNHLYFYWYRQILGQKVEFLVSFYNNEISEKSEIFDDQFSVERPDGSNFTLKIRSTKLEDSAMYFCASSEARGPRYGYTFGSGTRLTVV.

This clone turned up a few times. This rearrangement joins TRBV7-9 to TRBJ2-7, with D maybe TRBD2 (6 bases). CDR3 size: 15 residues. Germline values: CDR1 SEHNR, CDR2 FQNEAQ (reference sequence). V was shortened by 2 bases and J by 5 bases, with 16 bases between the two germline ends. Here the CDR3 reads CASSLYLGAGHEQYF. CDR3 in DNA: TGTGCCAGCAGCTTATACCTCGGCGCGGGACACGAGCAGTACTTC.

The genes are TRBV11-2 and TRBJ2-2, with TRBD2 matching 11 bases. V shed 1 base and J 2 bases; nucleotides not matched to a gene: 3. The CDR3 has 17 residues. The V gene's germline CDR1 is SGHAT and CDR2 FQNNGV. CDR3 nucleotides: TGTGCCAGCAGCTTAGTGGGACTAGCGGATAACACCGGGGAGCTGTTTTTT. Protein product: CASSLVGLADNTGELFF.

The rearrangement uses TRBV9 and TRBJ2-2, with 9 bases that match TRBD1. The CDR3 length is 14 residues. Trimming at V came to 4 bases and at J to 6 bases, leaving 4 bases not matched to a gene. Germline-derived CDR1 and CDR2 are SGDLS and YYNGEE. DNA of the CDR3: TGTGCCAGCAGCCCCCGACAGGGGGCCGGGGAGCTGTTTTTT. Residues: CASSPRQGAGELFF. The full variable domain, in which reference TRBV9 and TRBJ2-2 provide the parts outside the CDR3, is DSGVTQTPKHLITATGQRVTLRCSPRSGDLSVYWYQQSLDQGLQFLIQYYNGEERAKGNILERFSAQQFPDLHSELNLSSLELGDSALYFCASSPRQGAGELFFGEGSRLTVL.

To note about this clone: A junction boundary mismatches the germline segment, possibly from a read error. This chain uses TRBV12-3 or TRBV12-4 with TRBJ2-5, with D perhaps given as TRBD1 or TRBD2 (6 bases each). This CDR3 is built from 13 residues. This CDR3 is CASSLGGPKTQYF. Here the CDR3 DNA reads TGTGCCAGCAGCTTAGGGGGGCCTAAGACCCAGTACTTC.

The V call is TRBV7-9, the J call TRBJ1-4; 11 bases fit TRBD1. This CDR3 comprises 16 residues. The V segment lost 5 bases and the J segment 8 bases; nucleotides outside the gene matches: 10. CDR1 SEHNR and CDR2 FQNEAQ come from the germline V gene (reference sequence). The CDR3 nucleotides are TGTGCCAGCAGCAACCGGGACAGGGGGGAGGAGGAAAAACTGTTTTTT. Translation: CASSNRDRGEEEKLFF.

V gene TRBV6-6 combines with J gene TRBJ2-5; TRBD2 matches at 10 bases. The V segment lost 8 bases and the J segment 4 bases; nucleotides outside the gene matches: 13. This CDR3 has 16 amino acids. The germline V gene has CDR1 MNHNY and CDR2 SVGAGI (reference sequence). The CDR3 protein is CASWPLASGGSETQYF. The CDR3, as DNA: TGTGCCAGCTGGCCGCTCGCTAGCGGGGGCTCAGAGACCCAGTACTTC.

The rearrangement uses TRBV9 and TRBJ2-2, with 7 bases aligning to TRBD2. CDR3 length equals 14 residues. The V gene end was trimmed by 0 bases and the J gene end by 6 bases; junction bases not matched to a gene: 2. Germline CDR1 is SGDLS and CDR2 is YYNGEE. CDR3 sequence: CASSVVSGAGELFF. The CDR3 DNA is TGTGCCAGCAGCGTAGTGAGCGGGGCCGGGGAGCTGTTTTTT.

This clone was recorded only once. This chain links TRBV6-4 with TRBJ1-5, with 7 nucleotides matching TRBD1. Germline assignment: CDR1 MRHNA and CDR2 SNTAGT. Trimming removed 3 bases from V and 7 bases from J; junction bases left unmatched: 6. The CDR3 runs to 14 residues. The CDR3 DNA reads as TGTGCCAGCAGTGAAAAAGGGGGCGAACAGCCCCAGCATTTT. It translates to CASSEKGGEQPQHF.